The clone carrying this TCR beta chain was seen repeatedly, ten times or more. This specimen belongs to a study of CD8+CD57+ T cells in acquired aplastic anemia. Template material for TCR beta VDJ and CDR3 profiling consisted of genomic DNA. TCRdb called the reads again in MiXCR, with one record for every CDR3 protein. The sample yields 200,000 to 250,000 distinct CDR3 sequences, over 60% seen once. Trimming took 0 bases from V and 2 from J, leaving 16 bases between them. Germline CDR1 SQVTM, CDR2 ANQGSEA. This CDR3 spans 16 amino acids. The source material was sorted CD4+, CD8+, or CD8+CD57+ T cells (not recorded which) from PBMCs. This clonotype was sampled from a human donor in good health. The chain has TRBV29-1 and TRBJ1-1; weak D call: TRBD1 (5 bases). Here the CDR3 DNA reads TGCAGCGTTGAAGATCGGTTTTCCAGGGCCAACACTGAAGCTTTCTTT. It encodes CSVEDRFSRANTEAFF.